The 19 T cell receptor beta chains reported below all come from one sample, sequenced in a study of blood T cells in healthy people across ages. Together with a sample-barcoded 5' primer, a J-beta primer mix was included in a second PCR lasting about 6 to 11 cycles. TCRdb used MiXCR to reprocess the 5' RACE reads, holding one entry per CDR3 protein. The table shows roughly 560,000 distinct CDR3 sequences, with approximately 25% occurring only once. The data were also submitted as part of a second study, on T cells of mothers and their children.

The sample comprised blood. The receptors were sampled from a boy between 10 and 17 years old in good health.

The chain combines TRBV27 with TRBJ1-6; 12 nucleotides agree with TRBD1. The CDR3 length is 19 residues. Trimming removed 5 bases from V and 1 base from J; junction bases left unmatched: 9. Looked up from germline, CDR1 is MNHEY and CDR2 is SMNVEV (reference sequence). The CDR3 region has the DNA TGTGCCAGCAGTCCGGGACAGGGGGCTCTAACGTCCTATAATTCACCCCTCCACTTT. Translating it yields CASSPGQGALTSYNSPLHF.

The chain is built from TRBV7-9 and TRBJ2-5; 7 bases line up with TRBD1. Unmatched junction bases numbered 8, after V lost 7 bases and J lost 0 bases. Per germline, CDR1 SEHNR and CDR2 FQNEAQ (reference sequence). The CDR3 length is 15 residues. CDR3 loop: CASNKPDRNQETQYF. The CDR3 region has the DNA TGTGCCAGCAACAAACCGGACAGGAACCAAGAGACCCAGTACTTC.

This clonotype appeared many times. J is TRBJ2-7 and V is TRBV20-1; D remains ambiguous. The CDR3 covers 13 residues. Germline V lookup: CDR1 DFQATT, CDR2 SNEGSKA (reference sequence). With 5 bases removed from V and 1 base from J, the gap between germline ends came to 12 bases. CDR3 DNA: TGCAGTGCTCTGCCGACCCCATCCTACGAGCAGTACTTC. Translating it yields CSALPTPSYEQYF.

The chain is built from TRBV29-1 and TRBJ1-1; 7 bases align to TRBD1. V trimming: 3 bases; J trimming: 4 bases; junction bases outside the gene matches: 5. Germline loops: CDR1 SQVTM, CDR2 ANQGSEA. The CDR3 is made up of 13 amino acids. The DNA of the CDR3 is TGCAGCGTTGAGCAGACAGGGTCCACTGAAGCTTTCTTT. Translated, it gives CSVEQTGSTEAFF.

The V gene is TRBV5-6, the J gene TRBJ2-3, with D maybe TRBD2 (5 bases). CDR1 and CDR2 (germline): SGHDT, YYEEEE. Trimming removed 0 bases from V and 8 bases from J, with 19 bases in between. The CDR3 runs 16 residues. CDR3 loop: CASSLGYSGVGATQYF. Written as DNA, the CDR3 is TGTGCCAGCAGCTTGGGGTACTCCGGGGTAGGTGCTACGCAGTATTTT.

This clonotype has at least ten counts. The chain couples TRBV27 to TRBJ1-4; no clear D. Germline CDR1 MNHEY, CDR2 SMNVEV (reference sequence). Trimming cost V 5 bases and J 10 bases, with 11 bases left between them. This CDR3 spans 12 amino acids. The CDR3 protein is CASSPSKGKLFF. The DNA of the CDR3 is TGTGCCAGCAGTCCATCAAAGGGAAAACTGTTTTTT.

This clonotype was recorded a few times. Mismatch with germline at one junction end may stem from a read error. This chain joins TRBV12-3 or TRBV12-4 and TRBJ2-6; tentative D call: TRBD1 (5 bases). This CDR3 has 16 amino acids. As DNA, the CDR3 is TGTGCCAGCAGCCTGGGCACAAGGTCTGGGGCCAGCGTCCTGACTTTC. Residues: CASSLGTRSGASVLTF.

The J gene is TRBJ1-6, the V gene TRBV12-3 or TRBV12-4; no firm D call. The V gene lost 2 bases and the J gene lost 15 bases, with 8 bases spanning the gap. The CDR3 is 11 amino acids. In DNA, the CDR3 is TGTGCCAGCAGTTTATTGGGTGACCTCCACTTT. It codes for CASSLLGDLHF.

The chain employs TRBV5-1 and TRBJ2-7; 13 bases map to TRBD2. The CDR3 loop spans 15 amino acids. Trimming cost V 5 bases and J 3 bases; bases outside gene matches: 5. CDR1 is SGHRS and CDR2 is YFSETQ in the germline V gene. CDR3 residues: CASRVLAGGIYEQYF. In nucleotides, the CDR3 is TGCGCCAGCAGGGTACTAGCGGGAGGGATCTACGAGCAGTACTTC.

The chain links TRBV14 to TRBJ1-6; no clear D. This CDR3 is 14 amino acids long. CDR1 is SGHDN and CDR2 is FVKESK in the germline V gene. V lost 1 base and J 8 bases, leaving 9 bases between the germline ends. The CDR3 protein is CASSQGREYSPLHF. CDR3 bases: TGTGCCAGCAGCCAAGGAAGGGAGTATTCACCCCTCCACTTT.

The chain combines TRBV10-3 with TRBJ2-3, with unresolved D. Germline V CDR1 and CDR2: ENHRY, SYGVKD. V lost 2 bases and J 0 bases, leaving 9 bases between the germline ends. CDR3 length equals 15 residues. This CDR3 reads CAISEGPRSTDTQYF. The CDR3 DNA reads as TGTGCCATCAGTGAGGGCCCCAGAAGCACAGATACGCAGTATTTT.

The V gene is TRBV5-1, the J gene TRBJ2-2, with D possibly called TRBD1 or TRBD2 (5 bases each). This CDR3 is built from 16 residues. The germline V and J ends were trimmed by 4 bases and 6 bases, with 19 bases remaining between them. CDR1 is SGHRS and CDR2 is YFSETQ in the germline V gene. CDR3 DNA sequence: TGCGCCAGCAGCCTCGCAGGGCTGAGGGGTGCCGGGGAGCTGTTTTTT. The encoded protein is CASSLAGLRGAGELFF.

This clonotype was recorded only once. CDR3 nucleotide sequence: TGTGCCAGCAGCTTTCCTCAGGACCGCTCCTACAATGAGCAGTTCTTC. This sequence encodes CASSFPQDRSYNEQFF. The chain combines TRBV7-3 with TRBJ2-1, with no clear D. The ends were cut back, 3 bases at V and 0 bases at J, with 12 bases in the middle. The CDR3 length is 16 residues. From germline, CDR1 is SGHTA and CDR2 FQGTGA. Full variable domain (missing parts from reference TRBV7-3 and TRBJ2-1): GAGVSQTPSNKVTEKGKYVELRCDPISGHTALYWYRQSLGQGPEFLIYFQGTGAADDSGLPNDRFFAVRPEGSVSTLKIQRTERGDSAVYLCASSFPQDRSYNEQFFGPGTRLTVL.

In its sample, this clonotype was seen a few times. CDR3 sequence (DNA): TGCAGTGCCGGCGTTGGCGGGGGGCCCTACAATGAGCAGTTCTTC. This encodes CSAGVGGGPYNEQFF. The chain has TRBV20-1 and TRBJ2-1, with TRBD2 matching over 8 bases. Germline assignment: CDR1 DFQATT and CDR2 SNEGSKA (reference sequence). CDR3 length: 15 amino acids. V trimming: 6 bases; J trimming: 2 bases; junction bases outside the gene matches: 9.

The rearrangement links TRBV7-9 to TRBJ1-1; D uncertain. Trimming removed 10 bases at V and 1 base at J, with 10 bases between. The CDR3 contains 12 residues. CDR1 and CDR2 (germline): SEHNR, FQNEAQ (reference sequence). This chain's CDR3 is CAINPENTEAFF. The CDR3 nucleotides are TGTGCCATCAATCCGGAGAACACTGAAGCTTTCTTT.

This clonotype appeared many times. The V and J genes are TRBV9 and TRBJ2-2; D is possibly TRBD1 (5 bases). V was shortened by 2 bases and J by 9 bases, with 17 bases between the two germline ends. The CDR3 covers 15 residues. Germline values: CDR1 SGDLS, CDR2 YYNGEE. The CDR3 DNA reads as TGTGCCAGCAGCGTCGCCAGCCAGGGTTTCCGGGAGCTGTTTTTT. Amino acids: CASSVASQGFRELFF.

The V gene is TRBV4-2, the J gene TRBJ2-5; tentative D call: TRBD1 (5 bases). The CDR3 runs 17 residues. With 0 bases removed from V and 4 bases from J, the gap between germline ends came to 18 bases. Germline V lookup: CDR1 LGHNA, CDR2 YNFKEQ. DNA of the CDR3: TGTGCCAGCAGCCAAGAGCTCGGCAGGGCCTTTGTAGAGACCCAGTACTTC. Translating it yields CASSQELGRAFVETQYF.

The chain is built from TRBV2 and TRBJ2-6; no definite D call. This CDR3 contains 15 residues. Germline values: CDR1 SNHLY, CDR2 FYNNEI. The germline V and J ends were trimmed by 4 bases and 0 bases, with 7 bases remaining between them. CDR3 sequence (DNA): TGTGCCAGCAGTGCGAGGAGCTCTGGGGCCAACGTCCTGACTTTC. Translated: CASSARSSGANVLTF.

The chain carries TRBV29-1 and TRBJ1-1, with no clear D. From germline, CDR1 is SQVTM and CDR2 ANQGSEA. V lost 0 bases, J lost 0 bases, and 11 bases lay in between. The CDR3 is 15 residues long. The CDR3 loop is CSVEDGSIMNTEAFF. As DNA, the CDR3 is TGCAGCGTTGAAGATGGATCCATAATGAACACTGAAGCTTTCTTT.